The following is a T cell receptor beta chain sequence with its context. Its matching antigen is unknown. Time point here: blood 4 weeks post-SBRT, at nephrectomy. This sample's treatment: 15 Gy SBRT to primary tumor, nephrectomy 4 weeks later. Nephrectomy followed 15 Gy stereotactic body radiation by 4 weeks. Blood was sampled at baseline, 2 weeks and 4 weeks after SBRT. This entry belongs to a study of radiation and T cells in renal cell carcinoma. Study-level findings and limits: No pretreatment tumor biopsies were available for baseline clonotypes. From baseline, blood top tumor clonotypes peaked at 2 weeks post-radiation.

The CDR3 is made up of 15 amino acids. V shed 5 bases and J shed 0 bases, with 11 bases lying between them. Looked up from germline, CDR1 is MNHNS and CDR2 is SASEGT. Sequencing was performed with immunoSEQ multiplex PCR; in TCRdb, only in-frame clones are kept and a portion is missing. This repertoire shows 50,000 to 70,000 clones, 60% to 85% found once; its top ten account for approximately 7%. The V and J genes are TRBV6-1 and TRBJ1-3; D unresolved. This TCR came from a man in his 60s with renal cell carcinoma. The sample consisted of blood, taken from a patient whose treatment included radiotherapy and nephrectomy. This CDR3 reads CASSFGADSGNTIYF. In DNA, the CDR3 is TGTGCCAGCAGTTTTGGAGCCGACTCTGGAAACACCATATATTTT.